This TCR beta chain was recovered during a study of T cell changes during pregnancy in multiple sclerosis. Only in-frame clones appear in the TCRdb table, and some are missing; sequencing was by immunoSEQ multiplex PCR. The data hold about 39,000 clones, with around 80% observed a single time. The CDR3 runs 14 residues. V dropped 4 bases and J dropped 8 bases, with 16 bases sitting between them. Germline assignment: CDR1 SGHRS and CDR2 YFSETQ. The source material was CD4+ T cells from peripheral blood mononuclear cells, sampled before pregnancy. V gene TRBV5-1 combines with J gene TRBJ1-5; the D gene is possibly TRBD1 (6 bases). This TCR derives from a female donor with multiple sclerosis, enrolled in a pregnancy study. The DNA of the CDR3 is TGCGCCAGCAGCGTACAGGGTCAGCCGGAGCCCCAGCATTTT. Its protein is CASSVQGQPEPQHF.